A single T cell receptor beta chain is shown here with its context. The data originate from a study of blood T cells in healthy people across ages. The CDR3 is made up of 14 amino acids. CDR1 and CDR2 from the germline V gene are LNHDA and SQIVND (reference sequence). V lost 8 bases, J lost 1 base, and 2 bases stayed unmatched. Each sample yielded at least 6 micrograms of PBMC total RNA. A second PCR, run for roughly 7 to 11 cycles, used a sample-barcoded 5' primer plus a J-beta primer mix. A 12-random-nucleotide template-switch adaptor tagged each cDNA molecule. TCRdb called the 5' RACE reads again in MiXCR, with one record for every CDR3 protein. In the table there are hundreds of thousands of distinct CDR3 sequences, 21% of which are singletons.

The rearrangement uses TRBV19 and TRBJ2-3, with 11 bases identical to TRBD1. The specimen was blood. The sequence derives from a man aged 65-85 years in good health. This CDR3 is CASGQGAGTDTQYF. The CDR3 DNA sequence: TGTGCCAGTGGACAGGGGGCTGGCACAGATACGCAGTATTTT.